This T cell receptor (beta chain) was found in a study of T cell repertoires in cytomegalovirus infection (dated by TCRdb to between 2018 and 2021). Notes on the research overall: The peptide stimulations were aimed at well-studied HLA-B-restricted epitopes as well as recently identified HLA-C-restricted CMV epitopes, whose presentation resists viral immunomodulation. The HLA type of each donor mattered for the analysis, because public TCR beta signatures pointed to carriage of CMV infection along with the matching HLA type. The investigation overall reported the following: The ex vivo response was dominated by HLA-C-restricted CMV-specific TCR beta clonotypes, and the single most frequent clonotype in two of eight donors was supplied by these HLA-C-restricted clonotypes. Carriers of CMV infection plus the relevant HLA type were discriminated by the cumulative frequency of public TCR beta family members in the study cohort and in an independent 352-donor cohort.

In its sample, this clonotype was seen a few times. No cognate antigen has been identified for it. No much larger clonotype is one base removed from it; base qualities were not supplied. The CDR3 goes from the cysteine to the phenylalanine over 15 residues. The sequence is cut down to CDR3 DNA, 45 bases in frame from base 1. At the junction V is shortened by 2 bases and J by 0 bases, with 8 bases in between. CDR1 MNHEY and CDR2 SMNVEV are derived from the germline V gene (reference sequence). Per the publication, the treatment or condition label means: in vitro stimulation with specific CMV peptide epitopes to enrich CMV-specific T cells. The sequencer was an Illumina HiSeq 1500. The public sequencing data were trimmed at Q25 with fastp and processed into clonotypes with MiXCR by TCRdb, which kept only in-frame beta chains. CDR3 protein duplicates are merged, each entry listing the most common genes and DNA. The sample records approximately 730,000 distinct CDR3 sequences, under 35% of which are singletons. Jointly, the top ten make up roughly 13% of the sample.

The receptor chain draws on TRBV27 and TRBJ1-3; the D gene remains uncertain. The sequencing here drew on cultured CD8+ T cells from PBMCs, taken from culture after CMV antigen stimulation. The clonotype was recovered from a human donor in good health (CMV status not recorded). Some clones in this sample may be carry-over from other donors' samples. This receptor has the CDR3 CASSLVFNSGNTIYF. DNA sequence: TGTGCCAGCAGTTTAGTCTTCAACTCTGGAAACACCATATATTTT.